The clone carrying this T cell receptor (beta chain) was counted ten times or more. Template switching by 5'RACE produced TCR cDNA, adding a universal primer site and UMIs. TCRdb itself ran the 5' RACE reads through MiXCR, one entry per CDR3 protein. In the table there are about 96,000 distinct CDR3 sequences, 7.5% to 10% of which are singletons. These data are taken from a study of T cells after yellow fever vaccination. Overall study context: Preparing low-cell-number fractions relied on SMART-Seq v4 Ultra Low Input.

The V end was cut by 0 bases, the J end by 10 bases, with 6 bases between. This CDR3 has 11 amino acids. The germline V gene encodes CDR1 SGHAT and CDR2 FQNNGV. The study's findings and limits: Reappearing after the booster were most of the clones from primary vaccination (around 96% CD4, about 87% CD8). Overall, a small share of clonotypes was seen in both CD4 and CD8 compartments.

The V call is TRBV11-2, the J call TRBJ1-1; D remains unclear. The sample in question was CD8+ T cells not binding an NS4B(214-222) dextramer, sorted from PBMCs, obtained more than 14 days after the first yellow fever vaccination. The TCR comes from a man between 18 and 35 years old who received the YFV17D yellow fever vaccine. The CDR3 sequence: CASSLDNGAFF. The CDR3 DNA sequence: TGTGCCAGCAGCTTAGATAATGGAGCTTTCTTT. Full variable domain (missing parts from reference TRBV11-2 and TRBJ1-1): EAGVAQSPRYKIIEKRQSVAFWCNPISGHATLYWYQQILGQGPKLLIQFQNNGVVDDSQLPKDRFSAERLKGVDSTLKIQPAKLEDSAVYLCASSLDNGAFFGQGTRLTVV.